The subject of this entry is one TCR beta chain. The antigen it binds to is not known. No much larger clone is present one base from it, and per-base qualities are unavailable. Sequencing instrument: Illumina HiSeq 2500. Quantitative 5'-RACE with molecular barcodes was used to prepare TCR beta libraries. The authors' pipeline ran thus. Disease-linked TCR variants were identified with a new computational method built on a probabilistic model of VDJ rearrangement. TCRdb's own reprocessing of the public reads used fastp at Q25 and MiXCR and kept productive beta chains. Here each entry gathers all rows of one CDR3 protein and keeps the most common genes and DNA. TCRdb, not the authors, supplied the V and J calls. This sample comprises 300,000 to 400,000 distinct CDR3 sequences, around 20% of them detected only once. Of the sample, 10% to 15% falls within the top ten clones. These data come from a study of CD8 T cells in ankylosing spondylitis (dated by TCRdb to 2016 to 2017). About the study as a whole: To find TCR variants linked to disease, the study profiled T cell receptor beta repertoires in ankylosing spondylitis patients and healthy donors. The full study cohort comprised about 25 ankylosing spondylitis patients and 85 to 120 healthy donors. Peripheral blood was sampled, and synovial fluid was also collected from ankylosing spondylitis patients. Results and caveats for the whole study, not just this receptor: The disease-linked clones were reported as significantly enriched in matched synovial fluid samples from ankylosing spondylitis patients. A TCR beta motif of roughly 8 highly homologous amino acid variants appeared characteristic of blood from ankylosing spondylitis patients. Some of the motif variants had been reported before in the synovial fluid and blood of reactive arthritis patients, a finding that suggests common disease-initiation mechanisms. In peripheral blood, the disease-linked clones were found at relatively low frequencies and had a CD8+ phenotype.

Measured from the cysteine to the phenylalanine, the CDR3 is 14 residues long. Just the 42-base CDR3 DNA is kept, in frame starting at base 1. Via the germline V gene, CDR1 is SQVTM and CDR2 ANQGSEA. V is cut back by 4 bases and J by 2 bases, with 4 bases in the junction unmatched. The sample was blood, either unsorted or a sorted T cell fraction (not recorded which). The origin of this receptor is a male donor with ankylosing spondylitis or in good health (not recorded which). The chain couples TRBV29-1 to TRBJ2-1, with 8 junctional bases fitting TRBD2. The CDR3 in this case is CSVVRGGAYNEQFF. The nucleotides read TGCAGCGTTGTACGGGGGGGAGCCTACAATGAGCAGTTCTTC.